The present T cell receptor (beta chain) was sequenced within a study of cytotoxic CD8 clonotypes in ibrutinib-treated CLL. Overall study: After median approximately 70 months, around 15 stayed in remission, about 12 progressed; responses roughly 25 partial, 2 complete. Sample averages reached around 260,000 productive templates and 85,000 to 100,000 productive rearrangements. Study findings and constraints: Higher circulating CD8+ T-cell counts strongly accompanied higher baseline clonality, above age-matched healthy donors.

To note about this clone: What it binds is unknown.

The CDR3 runs to 14 residues. The trim removed 2 bases at V and 7 bases at J, leaving 6 bases unmatched. Germline V lookup: CDR1 SGHRS, CDR2 YFSETQ. TCRdb keeps only in-frame clones here, not all; method: immunoSEQ multiplex PCR. The sample lists about 160,000 clones; roughly four fifths were seen once. This TCR came from a human donor with chronic lymphocytic leukemia. This rearrangement joins TRBV5-1 to TRBJ1-1; TRBD1 agrees at 9 bases. The material sequenced was PBMCs, taken after 24 months of ibrutinib treatment. In DNA, the CDR3 is TGCGCCAGCAGCTTCGGGACAGGGAACCTTGAAGCTTTCTTT. It encodes CASSFGTGNLEAFF. Drawing the rest from reference TRBV5-1 and TRBJ1-1, the complete variable domain is KAGVTQTPRYLIKTRGQQVTLSCSPISGHRSVSWYQQTPGQGLQFLFEYFSETQRNKGNFPGRFSGRQFSNSRSEMNVSTLELGDSALYLCASSFGTGNLEAFFGQGTRLTVV.